One and the same sample provided the 11 T cell receptor beta chains below, sequenced in a study of CD8 T cells in Susac syndrome (dated by TCRdb to between 2019 and 2020). Library prep was done by the immunoSEQ multiplex PCR assay. RNA was extracted using the RNeasy kit, and 0.5 to 1 microgram was reverse transcribed with random hexamers. TCRdb handled the public reads itself, with Q25 trimming in fastp and clone calling in MiXCR, and kept productive beta chains. Each entry is one CDR3 protein sequence, shown with its most common DNA and genes. Here the sample has around 200,000 distinct CDR3 sequences; about 95% occur a single time. Around 0.1% of the sample goes to the ten largest clones. The specimen was CD4+ T cells from PBMCs. The receptors shown here come from a human donor in good health.

The chain has TRBV7-9 and TRBJ2-2, with 7 bases that match TRBD2. Germline CDR1 SEHNR, CDR2 FQNEAQ (reference sequence). The length of the CDR3 is 14 residues. Losses at the gene ends were 3 bases for V and 5 bases for J; bases not matched to a gene: 3. The CDR3 DNA reads as TGTGCCAGCAGCTTCCCACTAGCGACCGGGGAGCTGTTTTTT. Translating gives CASSFPLATGELFF. Combining the CDR3 with reference TRBV7-9 and TRBJ2-2 gives the whole variable domain DTGVSQNPRHKITKRGQNVTFRCDPISEHNRLYWYRQTLGQGPEFLTYFQNEAQLEKSRLLSDRFSAERPKGSFSTLEIQRTEQGDSAMYLCASSFPLATGELFFGEGSRLTVL.

The chain recombines TRBV18 with TRBJ1-1; D not certain. Deletions cut 4 bases from V and 7 bases from J, with 10 bases between. Germline V gene lookup returns CDR1 KGHSH and CDR2 LQKENI. The CDR3 is made up of 12 amino acids. CDR3 sequence: CASSQRNLEAFF. The DNA for the CDR3 is TGTGCCAGCTCACAACGAAACCTTGAAGCTTTCTTT. The full variable domain, with the rest looked up from reference TRBV18 and TRBJ1-1, is NAGVMQNPRHLVRRRGQEARLRCSPMKGHSHVYWYRQLPEEGLKFMVYLQKENIIDESGMPKERFSAEFPKEGPSILRIQQVVRGDSAAYFCASSQRNLEAFFGQGTRLTVV.

Only one count was recorded for this clonotype. V usage is TRBV29-1 and J usage is TRBJ1-1, with D tentatively TRBD1 (6 bases). Germline V CDR1 and CDR2: SQVTM, ANQGSEA. The CDR3 totals 13 residues. V gave up 5 bases and J gave up 3 bases, with 13 bases separating them. CDR3 in amino acids: CSVNQGKDTEAFF. DNA of the CDR3: TGCAGCGTTAACCAGGGGAAGGACACTGAAGCTTTCTTT.

V usage is TRBV20-1 and J usage is TRBJ1-5; D may be TRBD1 (5 bases). Germline V CDR1 and CDR2: DFQATT, SNEGSKA (reference sequence). V lost 2 bases and J 4 bases, leaving 12 bases between the germline ends. CDR3 length: 14 amino acids. The CDR3: CSARRRTRNQPQHF. DNA of the CDR3: TGCAGTGCTAGACGACGGACAAGGAATCAGCCCCAGCATTTT.

The chain carries TRBV18 and TRBJ2-1, with D unresolved. The germline V and J ends were trimmed by 3 bases and 5 bases, with 11 bases remaining between them. This CDR3 region has 14 residues. CDR1 and CDR2 (germline): KGHSH, LQKENI. The CDR3 region is CASSPAGPHNEQFF. The CDR3 DNA reads as TGTGCCAGCTCACCGGCAGGTCCACACAATGAGCAGTTCTTC. Full variable domain (rest looked up from reference TRBV18 and TRBJ2-1): NAGVMQNPRHLVRRRGQEARLRCSPMKGHSHVYWYRQLPEEGLKFMVYLQKENIIDESGMPKERFSAEFPKEGPSILRIQQVVRGDSAAYFCASSPAGPHNEQFFGPGTRLTVL.

This chain uses TRBV5-1 with TRBJ2-3; either TRBD1 or TRBD2 may supply D (6 bases each). The germline V gene has CDR1 SGHRS and CDR2 YFSETQ. The V and J ends lost 0 bases and 0 bases respectively, with 8 bases between them. There are 15 residues in the CDR3. Here the CDR3 DNA reads TGCGCCAGCAGCTTGGAGGGGGGCAGCACAGATACGCAGTATTTT. This codes for CASSLEGGSTDTQYF.

The V and J genes are TRBV23-1 and TRBJ2-7; D perhaps matches TRBD2 (5 bases). TRBV23-1 counts as an open reading frame of uncertain function. The CDR3 sequence is 14 residues long. The V end lost 3 bases, the J end lost 2 bases, and 11 bases lay between the germline ends. CDR3 DNA sequence: TGCGCCAGCAGTCATGGGAGCCTCCCCTACGAGCAGTACTTC. This sequence encodes CASSHGSLPYEQYF.

The chain couples TRBV27 to TRBJ1-2; no firm D call. Germline V gene data show CDR1 as MNHEY and CDR2 as SMNVEV (reference sequence). Trimming took 6 bases from V and 4 from J, leaving 12 bases between them. CDR3 size: 13 residues. CDR3 sequence reads: CASSPAVGYGYTF. DNA for the CDR3: TGTGCCAGCAGCCCTGCAGTGGGCTATGGCTACACCTTC.

V is TRBV18 and J is TRBJ2-7; TRBD2 aligns across 7 bases. There are 13 residues in the CDR3. The V segment lost 3 bases and the J segment 4 bases; nucleotides outside the gene matches: 3. Germline V lookup: CDR1 KGHSH, CDR2 LQKENI. The CDR3 region has the DNA TGTGCCAGCTCACCCAGCGGGGATTACGAGCAGTACGTC. Protein product: CASSPSGDYEQYV.

The V call is TRBV30, the J call TRBJ1-4, with unresolved D. CDR1 and CDR2 from the germline V gene are GTSNPN and SVGIG (reference sequence). The CDR3 loop spans 12 amino acids. Trimming took 5 bases from V and 1 from J, leaving 5 bases between them. CDR3 protein: CAWGLTNEKLFF. The CDR3 DNA reads TGTGCCTGGGGGTTAACTAATGAAAAACTGTTTTTT.

The chain is built from TRBV3-1 and TRBJ1-2, with TRBD1 as a possible D gene (5 bases). The length of the CDR3 is 13 residues. Germline loops: CDR1 LGHDT, CDR2 YNNKEL (reference sequence). V dropped 1 base and J dropped 3 bases, with 6 bases sitting between them. The CDR3 reads CASSQVGDYGYTF. The CDR3 region has the DNA TGTGCCAGCAGCCAAGTAGGGGACTATGGCTACACCTTC.